This record concerns one T cell receptor beta chain sequence. What it binds is unknown. The source of the sample is a study of T cells in Graves' hyperthyroidism and ophthalmopathy. The wider study: Peripheral blood was secured at the point of initial diagnosis, before any treatment. Whole-study results and caveats: Blood shared most expanded thyroid clonotypes above 0.001.

Germline-derived CDR1 and CDR2 are MNHNS and SASEGT. V gave up 5 bases and J gave up 8 bases, with 7 bases separating them. This CDR3 has 12 amino acids. Amplification targeted TCR beta CDR3 regions from RNA transcripts. HTBI primers were the set used in a first-round RT-PCR of the TCR CDR3. TCRdb ran MiXCR on the multiplex PCR reads and lists one entry per CDR3 protein. The repertoire holds approximately 400,000 distinct CDR3 sequences, with about 13% as singletons. The genes are TRBV6-1 and TRBJ1-6, with D hard to call. This TCR came from a man aged 25 to 40 with Graves' hyperthyroidism that later progressed to Graves' ophthalmopathy. The sequencing input was blood. CDR3 in DNA: TGTGCCAGCAGTCGCTTGTATTCACCCCTCCACTTT. It yields the protein CASSRLYSPLHF.